Following are 26 T cell receptor beta chains from one sample sequenced in a study of T cells in Graves' hyperthyroidism and ophthalmopathy. Amplification of TCR beta CDR3 regions was performed using RNA transcripts as template. The HTBI set primed first-round TCR CDR3 RT-PCR. TCRdb fed the multiplex PCR reads into MiXCR, producing one record per CDR3 protein. The sample has around 200,000 distinct CDR3 sequences, approximately 16% seen once. Sequenced input: blood. The origin of the receptors is a middle-aged man with Graves' hyperthyroidism.

A few counts support this clonotype. This chain uses TRBV4-3 with TRBJ2-3; unclear D gene. Trimming left V 1 base short and J 2 bases short, with 16 bases between. The CDR3 sequence is 17 residues long. Germline-derived CDR1 and CDR2 are LGHNA and YSLEER. CDR3 protein: CASSQVYKNTDTDTQYF. The CDR3, as DNA: TGCGCCAGCAGCCAAGTCTACAAAAACACTGACACAGATACGCAGTATTTT.

The chain carries TRBV5-8 and TRBJ1-3; 11 bases map to TRBD1. The CDR3 consists of 15 residues. Per the germline V gene, CDR1 is SGHTS and CDR2 is YDEGEE. The ends lost 3 bases at V and 7 bases at J; junction bases unmatched: 6. CDR3 loop: CASSYNGQGANTIYF. CDR3 nucleotide sequence: TGTGCCAGCAGCTACAACGGACAGGGGGCGAACACCATATATTTT.

A word on this clonotype: A read error may be the cause here, since a much bigger clone is one base away. This chain's CDR3 is CAGSLARGQSGGYTF. The CDR3 bases are TGTGCCGGCAGCTTAGCGCGGGGACAGAGCGGTGGCTACACCTTC. The chain employs TRBV7-2 and TRBJ1-2, with 7 bases fitting TRBD1. This CDR3 region has 15 residues. Germline V gene lookup returns CDR1 SGHTA and CDR2 FQGNSA.

The chain carries TRBV3-1 and TRBJ2-5, with TRBD1 as a possible D gene (6 bases). The germline V and J ends were trimmed by 7 bases and 1 base, with 16 bases remaining between them. This CDR3 is built from 15 residues. The germline V gene encodes CDR1 LGHDT and CDR2 YNNKEL (reference sequence). CDR3 nucleotide sequence: TGTGCCAGCAATCACGTCGGACAGCTCCAAGAGACCCAGTACTTC. Translated: CASNHVGQLQETQYF.

Comment on this clonotype: With a much larger clone just one base away, this may be a read error. This chain joins TRBV5-6 and TRBJ1-2; unclear D gene. The CDR3 is 15 residues long. Germline V gene lookup returns CDR1 SGHDT and CDR2 YYEEEE. For the CDR3, the DNA is TGTGCCAGCAGCCCCCAGGCGAGTCCTTACTATGGCCACACCTTC. Translation gives CASSPQASPYYGHTF. Full variable domain (missing parts from reference TRBV5-6 and TRBJ1-2): DAGVTQSPTHLIKTRGQQVTLRCSPKSGHDTVSWYQQALGQGPQFIFQYYEEEERQRGNFPDRFSGHQFPNYSSELNVNALLLGDSALYLCASSPQASPYYGHTFGSGTRLTVV.

This clonotype was observed at least ten times. The chain recombines TRBV13 with TRBJ2-3; TRBD1 matches 9 bases. Germline V gene lookup returns CDR1 PRHDT and CDR2 FYEKMQ (reference sequence). Trimming removed 5 bases from V and 2 bases from J; junction bases left unmatched: 5. The CDR3 covers 15 residues. As DNA, the CDR3 is TGTGCCAGCAGCACCCGGGACAGGGTCACAGATACGCAGTATTTT. Protein: CASSTRDRVTDTQYF.

Many counts were recorded for this clonotype. The genes are TRBV28 and TRBJ1-2, with 9 positions matching TRBD1. V lost 4 bases, J lost 0 bases, and 6 bases stayed unmatched. The CDR3 sequence is 16 residues long. The germline V gene has CDR1 MDHEN and CDR2 SYDVKM. CDR3 in amino acids: CASSWRDRATNYGYTF. The CDR3 DNA reads as TGTGCCAGCAGTTGGAGGGACAGGGCCACTAACTATGGCTACACCTTC.

The table lists this clonotype with many counts. The chain combines TRBV18 with TRBJ2-3, with 8 nucleotides matching TRBD1. Germline V gives CDR1 KGHSH, CDR2 LQKENI. This CDR3 has 15 residues. V was pared by 2 bases and J by 3 bases, with 4 bases of the junction left unmatched. CDR3: CASSPADRVTDTQYF. CDR3 bases: TGTGCCAGCTCACCAGCGGACAGGGTTACAGATACGCAGTATTTT.

Ten or more counts support this clonotype. The CDR3 DNA follows: TGTGCCAGCAGTTTAGTAGCGGGGGGGGGCACAGATACGCAGTATTTT. Amino acid sequence: CASSLVAGGGTDTQYF. This rearrangement joins TRBV28 to TRBJ2-3; TRBD2 matches 11 bases. Per the germline V gene, CDR1 is MDHEN and CDR2 is SYDVKM. This CDR3 is 16 amino acids long. The junction had 2 bases not matched to a gene; V was cut back by 2 bases and J by 1 base.

This clonotype was detected ten times or more. The chain is built from TRBV7-3 and TRBJ2-2; a possible D gene is TRBD2 (6 bases). Trimming pared 4 bases from V and 8 bases from J, leaving 11 bases between. This CDR3 has 13 residues. Germline CDR1 is SGHTA and CDR2 is FQGTGA. This chain's CDR3 is CASSSTSKGELFF. The CDR3 nucleotides read TGTGCCAGCAGCTCGACTAGTAAGGGGGAGCTGTTTTTT.

This clonotype appeared many times. This chain uses TRBV7-2 with TRBJ1-1; TRBD1 agrees at 7 bases. CDR1 is SGHTA, CDR2 FQGNSA, per germline. With 5 bases clipped from V and 1 base from J, the junction kept 7 bases outside the gene matches. The CDR3 is 15 amino acids. CDR3 sequence (DNA): TGTGCCAGCAGCCTAACGGGGGACAGGAACACTGAAGCTTTCTTT. Protein product: CASSLTGDRNTEAFF.

This clonotype was seen at least ten times. V and J are TRBV6-1 and TRBJ2-7; possible D gene TRBD1, 7 bases. The CDR3 runs to 12 residues. The germline CDR1 and CDR2 sequences are MNHNS and SASEGT. Deletions cut 11 bases from V and 6 bases from J, with 17 bases between. In DNA form, the CDR3 reads TGTGCCGGGGGACAGACGCGGGGCGAGCAGTACTTC. Protein sequence: CAGGQTRGEQYF.

The chain couples TRBV7-3 to TRBJ2-7; 10 positions agree with TRBD2. Germline V gives CDR1 SGHTA, CDR2 FQGTGA. The CDR3 length is 16 residues. The trim removed 4 bases at V and 7 bases at J, leaving 13 bases unmatched. The CDR3 spells CASSSTAGGTSVEQYF. The CDR3 DNA reads TGTGCCAGCAGCTCAACAGCGGGGGGGACTTCAGTGGAGCAGTACTTC. Together with reference TRBV7-3 and TRBJ2-7, the CDR3 gives the full variable domain: GAGVSQTPSNKVTEKGKYVELRCDPISGHTALYWYRQSLGQGPEFLIYFQGTGAADDSGLPNDRFFAVRPEGSVSTLKIQRTERGDSAVYLCASSSTAGGTSVEQYFGPGTRLTVT.

The gene calls are TRBV4-2 and TRBJ1-1; D ambiguous. Germline V gene lookup returns CDR1 LGHNA and CDR2 YNFKEQ. The CDR3 has 13 amino acids. V lost 4 bases to trimming and J lost 4 bases, with 10 bases between them. CDR3 residues: CASSPRSITEAFF. In DNA form, the CDR3 reads TGTGCCAGCAGCCCCCGGAGTATCACTGAAGCTTTCTTT.

The J gene is TRBJ1-6, the V gene TRBV14; D remains unclear. Per germline, CDR1 SGHDN and CDR2 FVKESK. The CDR3 contains 13 residues. Trimming took 2 bases from V and 8 from J, leaving 7 bases between them. The CDR3 sequence is CASSQQTYSPLHF. The CDR3 nucleotides are TGTGCCAGCAGCCAACAGACCTATTCACCCCTCCACTTT.

This sequence joins TRBV20-1 and TRBJ2-4; 7 bases are shared with TRBD1. CDR1 is DFQATT, CDR2 SNEGSKA, per germline (reference sequence). V trimming: 3 bases; J trimming: 3 bases; junction bases outside the gene matches: 5. The CDR3 has 14 residues. Here the CDR3 DNA reads TGCAGTGCTAGCGACAGGGTGGTCAAAAACATTCAGTACTTC. Translating it yields CSASDRVVKNIQYF.

V usage is TRBV2 and J usage is TRBJ1-3, with 9 bases that match TRBD1. The germline V gene has CDR1 SNHLY and CDR2 FYNNEI. V shed 6 bases and J 0 bases; nucleotides not matched to a gene: 3. The CDR3 is 15 amino acids. The CDR3 loop reads CASSTTGGSGNTIYF. The DNA of the CDR3 is TGTGCCAGCAGCACGACAGGGGGCTCTGGAAACACCATATATTTT.

Remarks on this clonotype: This may stem from a read error, because a much larger clone lies one nucleotide away. The chain recombines TRBV6-5 with TRBJ2-7, with a possible D match to TRBD2 (6 bases). The CDR3 totals 15 residues. Germline CDR1 reads MNHEY; CDR2 reads SVGAGI. The CDR3 region has the DNA TGTACCAGCAGTTACTCCGCGGGGACCTCCTACGAGCAGTACTTC. Translation gives CTSSYSAGTSYEQYF.

This clonotype was seen a handful of times. This chain connects TRBV11-2 to TRBJ2-5, with 12 nucleotides matching TRBD2. Trimming cost V 1 base and J 2 bases; bases outside gene matches: 8. The CDR3 totals 18 residues. The V gene's germline CDR1 is SGHAT and CDR2 FQNNGV. For the CDR3, the DNA is TGTGCCAGCAGCTTAGGCCCGCGACTAGCGGGGGTACAAGAGACCCAGTACTTC. It encodes CASSLGPRLAGVQETQYF.

CDR3: CASRTGGPAGSPLHF. The DNA for the CDR3 is TGTGCCAGCAGGACAGGGGGCCCGGCGGGTTCACCCCTCCACTTT. This chain uses TRBV27 with TRBJ1-6; TRBD1 matches 10 bases. With 6 bases clipped from V and 9 bases from J, the junction kept 8 bases outside the gene matches. Germline-derived CDR1 and CDR2 are MNHEY and SMNVEV (reference sequence). The CDR3 runs to 15 residues.

This chain links TRBV6-2 or TRBV6-3 with TRBJ2-3; D possibly corresponds to TRBD2 (5 bases). In germline, CDR1 is MNHEY, CDR2 SVGEGT. The CDR3 is 13 amino acids. V was cut by 5 bases and J by 5 bases, with 11 bases left in between. The CDR3: CASSDQLGDTQYF. CDR3 in DNA: TGTGCCAGCAGTGACCAACTAGGAGATACGCAGTATTTT.

This clonotype was seen a handful of times. The rearrangement links TRBV9 to TRBJ1-6; a weak D match, TRBD1 (5 bases). Trimming took off 0 bases at V and 10 bases at J, with 17 bases between the two ends. This CDR3 comprises 16 residues. The V gene's germline CDR1 is SGDLS and CDR2 YYNGEE. CDR3 residues: CASSVGLGRGDSPLHF. The CDR3 region has the DNA TGTGCCAGCAGCGTAGGACTCGGGAGGGGAGACTCACCCCTCCACTTT. The full variable domain, completed using reference TRBV9 and TRBJ1-6, is DSGVTQTPKHLITATGQRVTLRCSPRSGDLSVYWYQQSLDQGLQFLIQYYNGEERAKGNILERFSAQQFPDLHSELNLSSLELGDSALYFCASSVGLGRGDSPLHFGNGTRLTVT.

In this sample, this clonotype turned up many times. The rearrangement uses TRBV6-2 or TRBV6-3 and TRBJ1-1, with D possibly being TRBD1 (6 bases). This CDR3 contains 14 residues. V lost 2 bases to trimming and J lost 3 bases, with 10 bases between them. Germline lookup yields CDR1 MNHEY and CDR2 SVGEGT. CDR3 amino acids: CASSYVSGDTEAFF. The CDR3 DNA reads TGTGCCAGCAGTTACGTTTCAGGGGACACTGAAGCTTTCTTT.

The table lists this clonotype with many counts. This chain uses TRBV7-9 with TRBJ2-4; D is possibly TRBD1 or TRBD2 (5 bases each). The ends were cut back, 2 bases at V and 3 bases at J, with 20 bases in the middle. The CDR3 is made up of 18 amino acids. Germline-derived CDR1 and CDR2 are SEHNR and FQNEAQ (reference sequence). The CDR3 is CASSLPRREGINKNIQYF. The CDR3 DNA sequence: TGTGCCAGCAGCTTACCAAGACGCGAGGGGATAAACAAAAACATTCAGTACTTC.

The rearrangement links TRBV7-2 to TRBJ2-7; D gene uncertain. The CDR3 loop spans 12 amino acids. V was trimmed by 1 base and J by 6 bases, leaving 7 bases between them. The germline V gene encodes CDR1 SGHTA and CDR2 FQGNSA. The CDR3 sequence: CASSLDATEQYF. The DNA for the CDR3 is TGTGCCAGCAGCTTAGATGCAACCGAGCAGTACTTC.

This clonotype was recorded a few times. V and J are TRBV30 and TRBJ2-7; a weak D match, TRBD1 (5 bases). V lost 4 bases and J 0 bases, leaving 13 bases between the germline ends. Germline CDR1 GTSNPN, CDR2 SVGIG (reference sequence). The CDR3 spans 14 residues. The DNA of the CDR3 is TGTGCCTGGAAAAGGGGTTTTAGCTCCTACGAGCAGTACTTC. It specifies CAWKRGFSSYEQYF. The entire variable domain, with the rest obtained from reference TRBV30 and TRBJ2-7, is as follows: SQTIHQWPATLVQPVGSPLSLECTVEGTSNPNLYWYRQAAGRGLQLLFYSVGIGQISSEVPQNLSASRPQDRQFILSSKKLLLSDSGFYLCAWKRGFSSYEQYFGPGTRLTVT.